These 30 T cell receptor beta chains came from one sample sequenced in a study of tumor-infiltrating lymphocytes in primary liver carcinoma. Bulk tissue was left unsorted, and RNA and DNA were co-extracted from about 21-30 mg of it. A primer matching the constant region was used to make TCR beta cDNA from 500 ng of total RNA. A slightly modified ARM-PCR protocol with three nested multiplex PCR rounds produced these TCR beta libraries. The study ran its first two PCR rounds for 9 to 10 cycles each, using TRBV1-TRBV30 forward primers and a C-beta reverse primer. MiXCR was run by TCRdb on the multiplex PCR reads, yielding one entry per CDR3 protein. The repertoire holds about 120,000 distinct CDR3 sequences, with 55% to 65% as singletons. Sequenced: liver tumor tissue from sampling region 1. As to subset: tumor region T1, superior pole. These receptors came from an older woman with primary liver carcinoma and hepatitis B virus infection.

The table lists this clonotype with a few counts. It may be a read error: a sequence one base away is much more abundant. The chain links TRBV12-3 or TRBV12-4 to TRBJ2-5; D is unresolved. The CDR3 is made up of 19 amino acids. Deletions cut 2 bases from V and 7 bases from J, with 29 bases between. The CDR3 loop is CASSLMDWLPPHPEGTQYF. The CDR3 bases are TGTGCCAGCAGTTTAATGGATTGGCTCCCCCCCCACCCTGAAGGGACCCAGTACTTC.

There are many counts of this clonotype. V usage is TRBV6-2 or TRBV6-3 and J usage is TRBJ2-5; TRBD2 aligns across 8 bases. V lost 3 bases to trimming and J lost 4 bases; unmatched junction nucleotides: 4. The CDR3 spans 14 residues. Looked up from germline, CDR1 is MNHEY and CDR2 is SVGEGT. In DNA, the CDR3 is TGTGCCAGCAGTTATCCGGGGGGGACAGAGACCCAGTACTTC. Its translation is CASSYPGGTETQYF.

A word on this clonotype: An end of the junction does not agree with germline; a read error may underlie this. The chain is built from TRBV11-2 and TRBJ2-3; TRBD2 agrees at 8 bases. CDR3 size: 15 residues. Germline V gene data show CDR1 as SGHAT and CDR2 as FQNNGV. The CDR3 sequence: CASSSGLAGPYTQYF. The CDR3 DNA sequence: TGTGCCAGCAGCTCGGGATTAGCGGGACCATATACACAGTATTTT.

CDR3 amino acids: CASMLNTGELFF. CDR3 DNA sequence: TGTGCCAGCATGCTTAACACCGGGGAGCTGTTTTTT. J is TRBJ2-2 and V is TRBV28; D uncertain. Germline V gives CDR1 MDHEN, CDR2 SYDVKM. The V gene lost 7 bases and the J gene lost 2 bases, with 5 bases spanning the gap. This CDR3 is 12 amino acids long.

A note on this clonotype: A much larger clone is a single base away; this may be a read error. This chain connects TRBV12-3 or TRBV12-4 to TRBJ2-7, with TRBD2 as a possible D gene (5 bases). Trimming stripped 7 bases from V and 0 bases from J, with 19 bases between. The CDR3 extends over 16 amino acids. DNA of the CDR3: TGTGCCAGCACTTCCTGGACTCCTGTGCCCTCCTACGAGCAGTACTTC. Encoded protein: CASTSWTPVPSYEQYF.

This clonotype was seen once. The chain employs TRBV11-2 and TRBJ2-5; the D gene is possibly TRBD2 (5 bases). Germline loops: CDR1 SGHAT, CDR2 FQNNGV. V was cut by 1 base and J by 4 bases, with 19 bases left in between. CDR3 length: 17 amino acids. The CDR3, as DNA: TGTGCCAGCAGCTTAGGGGTTAGCGAGCCCCTAGGAGAGACCCAGTACTTC. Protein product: CASSLGVSEPLGETQYF.

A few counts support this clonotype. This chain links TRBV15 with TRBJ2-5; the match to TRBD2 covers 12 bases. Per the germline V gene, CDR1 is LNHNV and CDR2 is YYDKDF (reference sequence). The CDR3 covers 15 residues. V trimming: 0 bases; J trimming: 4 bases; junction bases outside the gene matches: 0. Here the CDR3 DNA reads TGTGCCACCAGCAGAGAGGGACTAGCGGGAGAGACCCAGTACTTC. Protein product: CATSREGLAGETQYF.

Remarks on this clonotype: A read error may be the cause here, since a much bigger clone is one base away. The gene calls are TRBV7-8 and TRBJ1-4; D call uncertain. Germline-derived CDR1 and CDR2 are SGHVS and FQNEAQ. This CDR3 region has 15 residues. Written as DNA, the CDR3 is TGTGCCATCAGCACGCGGAGAGCAACTAATGAAAAACTGTTTTTT. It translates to CAISTRRATNEKLFF.

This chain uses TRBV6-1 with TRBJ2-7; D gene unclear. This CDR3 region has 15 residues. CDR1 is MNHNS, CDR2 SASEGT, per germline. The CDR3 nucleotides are TGTGCTAGTATGACGGGCCTTTTGAGGTCCTACGAGCAGTACTTC. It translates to CASMTGLLRSYEQYF.

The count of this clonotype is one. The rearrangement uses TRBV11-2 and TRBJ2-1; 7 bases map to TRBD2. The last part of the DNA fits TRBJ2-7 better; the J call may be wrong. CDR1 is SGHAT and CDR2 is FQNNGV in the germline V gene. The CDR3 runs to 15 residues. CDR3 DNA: TGTGCCAGCAGCGACCGGGGCGGGGGTTGGGATGAGCAGTACTTC. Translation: CASSDRGGGWDEQYF.

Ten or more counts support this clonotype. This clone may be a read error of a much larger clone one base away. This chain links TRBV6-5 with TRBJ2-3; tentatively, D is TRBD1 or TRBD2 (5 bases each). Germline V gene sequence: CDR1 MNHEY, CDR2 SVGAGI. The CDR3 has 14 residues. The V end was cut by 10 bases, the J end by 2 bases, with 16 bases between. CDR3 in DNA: TGTGCCACTGGAGCTAACGGGGCCACAGATACGCAGTATTTT. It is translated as CATGANGATDTQYF.

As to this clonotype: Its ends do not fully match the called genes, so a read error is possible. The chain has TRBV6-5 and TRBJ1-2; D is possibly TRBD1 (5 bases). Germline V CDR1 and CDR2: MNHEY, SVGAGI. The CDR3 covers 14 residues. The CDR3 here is CASNSRQNTDGYTF. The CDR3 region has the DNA TGTGCCAGCAATTCTAGACAGAACACAGATGGTTACACCTTC.

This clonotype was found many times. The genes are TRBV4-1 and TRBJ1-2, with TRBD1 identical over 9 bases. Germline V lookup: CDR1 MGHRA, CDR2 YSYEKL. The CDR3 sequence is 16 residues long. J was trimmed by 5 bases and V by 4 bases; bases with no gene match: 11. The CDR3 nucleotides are TGCGCCAGCAGCCCAACGCCCGGGGACAGGGCTTATGGCTACACCTTC. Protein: CASSPTPGDRAYGYTF.

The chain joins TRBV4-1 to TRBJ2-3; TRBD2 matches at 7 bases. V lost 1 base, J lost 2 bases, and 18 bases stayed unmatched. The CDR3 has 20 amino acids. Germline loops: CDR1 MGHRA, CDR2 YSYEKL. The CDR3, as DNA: TGCGCCAGCAGCCAAGCCCCCCTACGGACTAGTGGGAGGGTCACAGATACGCAGTATTTT. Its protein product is CASSQAPLRTSGRVTDTQYF.

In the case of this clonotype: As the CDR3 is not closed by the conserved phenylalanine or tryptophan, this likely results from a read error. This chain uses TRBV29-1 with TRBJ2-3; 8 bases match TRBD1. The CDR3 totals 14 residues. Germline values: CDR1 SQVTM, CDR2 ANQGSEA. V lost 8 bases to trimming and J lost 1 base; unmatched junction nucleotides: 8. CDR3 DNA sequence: TGCAGCCTCCTACCGGGACAGGGCACAGATACGCAGTATTCT. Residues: CSLLPGQGTDTQYS.

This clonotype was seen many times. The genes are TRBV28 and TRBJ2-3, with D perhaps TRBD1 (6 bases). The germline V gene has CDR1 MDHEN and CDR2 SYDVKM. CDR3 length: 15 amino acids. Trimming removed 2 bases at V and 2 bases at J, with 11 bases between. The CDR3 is CASSLAGAYTDTQYF. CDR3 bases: TGTGCCAGCAGTTTAGCAGGGGCCTACACAGATACGCAGTATTTT. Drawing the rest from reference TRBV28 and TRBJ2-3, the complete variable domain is DVKVTQSSRYLVKRTGEKVFLECVQDMDHENMFWYRQDPGLGLRLIYFSYDVKMKEKGDIPEGYSVSREKKERFSLILESASTNQTSMYLCASSLAGAYTDTQYFGPGTRLTVL.

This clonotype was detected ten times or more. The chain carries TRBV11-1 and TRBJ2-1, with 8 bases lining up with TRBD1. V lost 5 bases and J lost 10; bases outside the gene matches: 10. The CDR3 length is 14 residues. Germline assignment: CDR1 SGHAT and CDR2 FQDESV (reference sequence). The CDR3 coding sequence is TGTGCCAGCAGCGAGATCAGGACAGGGCGGGAGCAGTTCTTC. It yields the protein CASSEIRTGREQFF.

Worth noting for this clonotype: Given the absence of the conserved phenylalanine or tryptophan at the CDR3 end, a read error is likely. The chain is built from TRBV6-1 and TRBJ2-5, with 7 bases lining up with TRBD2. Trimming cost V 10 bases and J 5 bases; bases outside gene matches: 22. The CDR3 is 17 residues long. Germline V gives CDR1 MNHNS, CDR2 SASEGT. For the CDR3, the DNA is TGTGCCACACTCAGGCCCCCGGGACTAACGGGGACCGAGACCCAGTACTTG. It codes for CATLRPPGLTGTETQYL.

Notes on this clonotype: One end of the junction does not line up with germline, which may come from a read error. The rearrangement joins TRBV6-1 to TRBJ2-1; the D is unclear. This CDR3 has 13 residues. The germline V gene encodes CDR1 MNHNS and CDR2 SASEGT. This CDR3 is CASSQLRWNEQFF. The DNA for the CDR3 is TGTGCCAGCAGTCAATTGAGGTGGAATGAGCAGTTTTTC.

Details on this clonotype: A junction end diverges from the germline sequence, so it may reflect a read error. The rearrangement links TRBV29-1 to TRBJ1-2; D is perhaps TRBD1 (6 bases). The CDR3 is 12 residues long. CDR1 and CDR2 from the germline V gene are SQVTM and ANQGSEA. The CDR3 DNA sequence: TGCAGCGTTGAGGACGGGGGCTATGTCTACGCCTTC. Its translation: CSVEDGGYVYAF. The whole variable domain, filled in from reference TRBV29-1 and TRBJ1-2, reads SAVISQKPSRDICQRGTSLTIQCQVDSQVTMMFWYRQQPGQSLTLIATANQGSEATYESGFVIDKFPISRPNLTFSTLTVSNMSPEDSSIYLCSVEDGGYVYAFGSGTRLTVV.

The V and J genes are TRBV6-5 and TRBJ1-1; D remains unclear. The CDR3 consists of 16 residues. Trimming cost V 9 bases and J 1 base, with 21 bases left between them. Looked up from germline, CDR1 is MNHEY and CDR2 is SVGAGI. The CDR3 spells CASIIRPVHPNTEAFF. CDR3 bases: TGTGCCAGTATTATAAGACCGGTACATCCGAACACTGAAGCTTTCTTT.

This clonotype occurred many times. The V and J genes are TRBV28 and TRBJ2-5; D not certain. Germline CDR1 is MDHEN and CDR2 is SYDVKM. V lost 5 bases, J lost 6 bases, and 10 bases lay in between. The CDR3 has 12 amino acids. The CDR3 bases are TGTGCCAGCAGTCCCAACACGAAGACCCAGTACTTC. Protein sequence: CASSPNTKTQYF.

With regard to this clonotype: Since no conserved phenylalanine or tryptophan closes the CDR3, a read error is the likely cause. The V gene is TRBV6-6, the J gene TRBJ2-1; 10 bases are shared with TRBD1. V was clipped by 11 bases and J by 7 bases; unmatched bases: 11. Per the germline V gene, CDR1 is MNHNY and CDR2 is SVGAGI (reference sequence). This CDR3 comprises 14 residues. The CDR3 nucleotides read TGTGCCGGATCGACAGGGGGCCAGACAAATGAGCAGTTCCTC. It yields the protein CAGSTGGQTNEQFL.

CDR3 amino acids: CASSLGLQGEQYF. CDR3 bases: TGCGCCAGCAGCTTAGGGCTCCAAGGGGAGCAGTACTTC. V gene TRBV5-1 combines with J gene TRBJ2-7; D remains unclear. From germline, CDR1 is SGHRS and CDR2 YFSETQ. The CDR3 runs 13 residues. V dropped 2 bases and J dropped 7 bases, with 13 bases sitting between them.

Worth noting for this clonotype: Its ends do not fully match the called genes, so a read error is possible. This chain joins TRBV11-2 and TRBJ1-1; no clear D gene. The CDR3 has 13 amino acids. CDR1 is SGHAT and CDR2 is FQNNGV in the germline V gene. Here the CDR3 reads CASSLRLDGEAFF. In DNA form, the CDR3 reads TGTGCCAGCAGCTTGAGATTGGATGGGGAAGCTTTCTTC.

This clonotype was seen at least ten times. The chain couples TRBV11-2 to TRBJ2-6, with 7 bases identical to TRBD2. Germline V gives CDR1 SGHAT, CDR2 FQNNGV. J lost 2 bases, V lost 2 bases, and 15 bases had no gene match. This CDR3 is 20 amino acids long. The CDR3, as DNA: TGTGCCAGCAGCTTAAATTTAGGCGGGAGTATTAAAACTGGGGCCAACGTCCTGACTTTC. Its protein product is CASSLNLGGSIKTGANVLTF. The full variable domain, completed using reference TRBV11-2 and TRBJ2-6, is EAGVAQSPRYKIIEKRQSVAFWCNPISGHATLYWYQQILGQGPKLLIQFQNNGVVDDSQLPKDRFSAERLKGVDSTLKIQPAKLEDSAVYLCASSLNLGGSIKTGANVLTFGAGSRLTVL.

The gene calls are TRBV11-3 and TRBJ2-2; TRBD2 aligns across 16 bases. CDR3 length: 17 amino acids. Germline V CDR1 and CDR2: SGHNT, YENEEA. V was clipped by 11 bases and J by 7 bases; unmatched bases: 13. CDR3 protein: CACTSGLAGGLGGELFF. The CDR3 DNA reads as TGTGCCTGCACCTCGGGACTAGCGGGAGGGCTCGGCGGGGAGCTGTTTTTT.

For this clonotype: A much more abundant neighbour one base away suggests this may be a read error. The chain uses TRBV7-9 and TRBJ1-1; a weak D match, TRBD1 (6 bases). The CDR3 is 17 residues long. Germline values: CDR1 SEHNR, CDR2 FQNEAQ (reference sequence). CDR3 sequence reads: CGSSPRGGAVLNTEAFF. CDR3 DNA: TGTGGCAGCAGCCCCCGGGGGGGCGCGGTGTTGAACACTGAAGCTTTCTTT.

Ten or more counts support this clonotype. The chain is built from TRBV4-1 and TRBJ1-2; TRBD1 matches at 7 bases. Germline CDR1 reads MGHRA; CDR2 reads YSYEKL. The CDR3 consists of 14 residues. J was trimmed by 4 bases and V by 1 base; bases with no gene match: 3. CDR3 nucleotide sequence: TGCGCCAGCAGCCAAGTGACAGGGTTCTATGGCTACACCTTC. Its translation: CASSQVTGFYGYTF.

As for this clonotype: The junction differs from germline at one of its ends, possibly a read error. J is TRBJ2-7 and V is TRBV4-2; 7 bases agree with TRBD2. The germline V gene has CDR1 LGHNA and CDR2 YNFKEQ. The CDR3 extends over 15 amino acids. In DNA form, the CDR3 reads TGTGCCAGCAGCCTTAGTGGGAGGGCGGATGGAGAGCAGTGCTTC. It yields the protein CASSLSGRADGEQCF.